The 32 T cell receptor beta chains below were found in one sample sequenced in a study of graft-versus-host responses after intestinal transplantation. To release intraepithelial and lamina propria lymphocytes, the graft tissue was processed. Profiling relied on immunoSEQ multiplex PCR, and the TCRdb table lists in-frame clones only, not all of them. This repertoire shows 7,500 or so clones, roughly four fifths found once; its top ten account for 10%. Here the sequenced sample was ileum tissue, taken around 120 days after transplant. The receptors were sampled from a human patient who received an intestinal transplant, so some T cells may come from the graft donor.

The chain joins TRBV5-1 to TRBJ2-2, with TRBD1 matching over 7 bases. Germline loops: CDR1 SGHRS, CDR2 YFSETQ. The CDR3 has 15 amino acids. V was clipped by 4 bases and J by 1 base; unmatched bases: 4. CDR3 coding DNA: TGCGCCAGCAGCCCCTGGACAGGGAACACCGGGGAGCTGTTTTTT. Amino acid sequence: CASSPWTGNTGELFF. The whole variable domain, filled in from reference TRBV5-1 and TRBJ2-2, reads KAGVTQTPRYLIKTRGQQVTLSCSPISGHRSVSWYQQTPGQGLQFLFEYFSETQRNKGNFPGRFSGRQFSNSRSEMNVSTLELGDSALYLCASSPWTGNTGELFFGEGSRLTVL.

Details on this clone: This same CDR3 is encoded by further DNA sequences in the sample. This chain uses TRBV5-1 with TRBJ2-5; no reliable D call. V gave up 0 bases and J gave up 0 bases, with 6 bases separating them. CDR1 and CDR2 (germline): SGHRS, YFSETQ. This CDR3 is 14 amino acids long. The CDR3 here is CASSLGTYQETQYF. DNA of the CDR3: TGCGCCAGCAGCTTGGGCACCTACCAAGAGACCCAGTACTTC.

The gene calls are TRBV6-5 and TRBJ1-1; D remains ambiguous. CDR1 MNHEY and CDR2 SVGAGI come from the germline V gene. The germline V and J ends were trimmed by 5 bases and 2 bases, with 6 bases remaining between them. This CDR3 spans 12 amino acids. The CDR3: CASSEANTEAFF. Written as DNA, the CDR3 is TGTGCCAGCAGTGAAGCTAACACTGAAGCTTTCTTT.

In this sample, this clone turned up a few times. The V and J genes are TRBV13 and TRBJ1-3; D not resolved. The germline V gene has CDR1 PRHDT and CDR2 FYEKMQ (reference sequence). V lost 4 bases and J 1 base, leaving 5 bases between the germline ends. The CDR3 has 13 amino acids. This chain's CDR3 is CASSSASGNTIYF. As DNA, the CDR3 is TGTGCCAGCAGCTCAGCTTCTGGAAACACCATATATTTT. Based on the CDR3 plus reference TRBV13 and TRBJ1-3, the full variable domain is AAGVIQSPRHLIKEKRETATLKCYPIPRHDTVYWYQQGPGQDPQFLISFYEKMQSDKGSIPDRFSAQQFSDYHSELNMSSLELGDSALYFCASSSASGNTIYFGEGSWLTVV.

On this clone itself: Compared with germline, one end of the junction differs, possibly owing to a read error. This chain connects TRBV5-1 to TRBJ2-6; D not certain. Germline V CDR1 and CDR2: SGHRS, YFSETQ. The CDR3 totals 13 residues. The CDR3 reads CASSFSEANVLTF. In nucleotides, the CDR3 is TGCGCCAGCAGCTTCTCTGAGGCCAACGTCCTGACTTTC.

The V call is TRBV29-1, the J call TRBJ2-3; no clear D gene. Trimming cost V 1 base and J 2 bases, with 10 bases left between them. Germline assignment: CDR1 SQVTM and CDR2 ANQGSEA. The CDR3 runs 14 residues. The DNA of the CDR3 is TGCAGCGTTGAAGGAAATTCTTTCACAGATACGCAGTATTTT. This codes for CSVEGNSFTDTQYF.

This chain links TRBV5-1 with TRBJ2-3; TRBD1 is a possible D gene (6 bases). Trimming removed 6 bases at V and 2 bases at J, with 10 bases between. Germline CDR1 is SGHRS and CDR2 is YFSETQ. This CDR3 region has 13 residues. CDR3 region: CASKQGITDTQYF. CDR3 coding DNA: TGCGCCAGCAAACAGGGTATCACAGATACGCAGTATTTT. The variable domain in full, completed from reference TRBV5-1 and TRBJ2-3, reads KAGVTQTPRYLIKTRGQQVTLSCSPISGHRSVSWYQQTPGQGLQFLFEYFSETQRNKGNFPGRFSGRQFSNSRSEMNVSTLELGDSALYLCASKQGITDTQYFGPGTRLTVL.

The chain joins TRBV7-9 to TRBJ2-7, with a possible D match to TRBD1 (5 bases). The V gene lost 5 bases and the J gene lost 4 bases, with 9 bases spanning the gap. CDR1 and CDR2 from the germline V gene are SEHNR and FQNEAQ (reference sequence). This CDR3 contains 12 residues. DNA for the CDR3: TGTGCCAGCAGCACTCAGGGTTACGAGCAGTACTTC. This codes for CASSTQGYEQYF.

The rearrangement links TRBV5-1 to TRBJ2-7; D gene ambiguous. Germline CDR1 SGHRS, CDR2 YFSETQ. Trimming took 0 bases from V and 0 from J, leaving 10 bases between them. The CDR3 totals 15 residues. DNA for the CDR3: TGCGCCAGCAGCTTGGGGACCGCGAGCTCCTACGAGCAGTACTTC. Its protein is CASSLGTASSYEQYF.

Here the CDR3 DNA reads TGTGCCAGCAGCCCTCAACAGGGGTGGGGCTACACCTTC. It encodes CASSPQQGWGYTF. The V gene is TRBV9, the J gene TRBJ1-2; 7 bases align to TRBD1. CDR1 is SGDLS and CDR2 is YYNGEE in the germline V gene. The CDR3 has 13 residues. Trimming at V came to 4 bases and at J to 8 bases, leaving 8 bases not matched to a gene.

The gene calls are TRBV6-5 and TRBJ2-5; D is undetermined. CDR1 and CDR2 from the germline V gene are MNHEY and SVGAGI. V lost 0 bases to trimming and J lost 2 bases, with 7 bases between them. The CDR3 is made up of 14 amino acids. The CDR3 DNA reads TGTGCCAGCAGTTACTCGACGCAGCAAGAGACCCAGTACTTC. Translating it yields CASSYSTQQETQYF.

This clone was counted only a few times. The chain has TRBV4-1 and TRBJ2-7; either TRBD1 or TRBD2 may supply D (5 bases each). CDR1 MGHRA and CDR2 YSYEKL come from the germline V gene. The ends were cut back, 4 bases at V and 6 bases at J, with 22 bases in the middle. CDR3 length: 16 residues. Written as DNA, the CDR3 is TGCGCCAGCAGCCGCTCATACGGGACGTGGGGCCCCGAGCAGTACTTC. Translating it yields CASSRSYGTWGPEQYF.

V is TRBV6-5 and J is TRBJ1-2; no firm D call. V was pared by 0 bases and J by 8 bases, with 13 bases between. Germline loops: CDR1 MNHEY, CDR2 SVGAGI. The CDR3 is 14 amino acids. Written as DNA, the CDR3 is TGTGCCAGCAGTTACTCTTCCAACAAGGAAGGCTACACCTTC. This translates into CASSYSSNKEGYTF.

V is TRBV7-9 and J is TRBJ1-3; D might be TRBD1 (5 bases). CDR3 length equals 17 residues. Germline CDR1 is SEHNR and CDR2 is FQNEAQ (reference sequence). The ends were cut back, 5 bases at V and 0 bases at J, with 17 bases in the middle. The CDR3 DNA reads as TGTGCCAGCAGCAGAGGGACGGCTCAGAGCTCTGGAAACACCATATATTTT. It translates to CASSRGTAQSSGNTIYF.

The gene calls are TRBV7-2 and TRBJ2-1, with 11 bases identical to TRBD2. The CDR3 length is 16 residues. Per germline, CDR1 SGHTA and CDR2 FQGNSA. V lost 1 base to trimming and J lost 12 bases; unmatched junction nucleotides: 11. CDR3 in DNA: TGTGCCAGCAGCTTAGGTTCAGGGACTAGCGGTACTCGGCAGTTCTTC. This gives the protein CASSLGSGTSGTRQFF.

The rearrangement links TRBV6-1 to TRBJ2-7; 8 bases line up with TRBD2. CDR1 is MNHNS, CDR2 SASEGT, per germline. The V gene end was trimmed by 1 base and the J gene end by 4 bases; junction bases not matched to a gene: 9. This CDR3 region has 16 residues. DNA for the CDR3: TGTGCCAGCAGTGAAGAGGCTAGCGGGCGGCCTTACGAGCAGTACTTC. Its translation is CASSEEASGRPYEQYF.

Comment on this clone: Other DNA sequences of this sample code for an identical CDR3. This chain uses TRBV9 with TRBJ2-3, with 7 bases that match TRBD2. The CDR3 totals 16 residues. Per germline, CDR1 SGDLS and CDR2 YYNGEE. The J segment lost 3 bases and the V segment lost 0 bases, leaving 7 bases of the junction unmatched. In DNA, the CDR3 is TGTGCCAGCAGCGTAGACGAGGGAGCGGGGACAGATACGCAGTATTTT. This sequence encodes CASSVDEGAGTDTQYF.

The genes are TRBV27 and TRBJ2-7; TRBD1 aligns across 10 bases. V shed 1 base and J 2 bases; nucleotides not matched to a gene: 2. The CDR3 is made up of 15 amino acids. The germline V gene encodes CDR1 MNHEY and CDR2 SMNVEV (reference sequence). CDR3 residues: CASSLWGQGPYEQYF. In nucleotides, the CDR3 is TGTGCCAGCAGTTTATGGGGACAGGGGCCCTACGAGCAGTACTTC.

The V call is TRBV29-1, the J call TRBJ1-1, with D hard to call. The germline CDR1 and CDR2 sequences are SQVTM and ANQGSEA. Trimming shortened V by 5 bases and J by 0 bases, and 7 bases separated the two germline ends. This CDR3 spans 12 amino acids. This chain's CDR3 is CSVHTLNTEAFF. The DNA for the CDR3 is TGCAGCGTTCATACACTGAACACTGAAGCTTTCTTT. Together with reference TRBV29-1 and TRBJ1-1, the CDR3 gives the full variable domain: SAVISQKPSRDICQRGTSLTIQCQVDSQVTMMFWYRQQPGQSLTLIATANQGSEATYESGFVIDKFPISRPNLTFSTLTVSNMSPEDSSIYLCSVHTLNTEAFFGQGTRLTVV.

This clone was seen once. Sequence at one end of the junction differs from germline and may be a read error. The rearrangement joins TRBV7-3 to TRBJ2-1; 8 nucleotides align to TRBD2. The CDR3 extends over 14 amino acids. The germline gives CDR1 SGHTA, CDR2 FQGTGA. The CDR3 spells CASSITGTRGEQFF. CDR3 in DNA: TGTGCCAGCAGCATAACCGGGACTAGAGGTGAGCAGTTCTTC. The full variable domain, in which reference TRBV7-3 and TRBJ2-1 provide the parts outside the CDR3, is GAGVSQTPSNKVTEKGKYVELRCDPISGHTALYWYRQSLGQGPEFLIYFQGTGAADDSGLPNDRFFAVRPEGSVSTLKIQRTERGDSAVYLCASSITGTRGEQFFGPGTRLTVL.

The V and J genes are TRBV6-5 and TRBJ2-7; D is perhaps TRBD1 (6 bases). Trimming cost V 3 bases and J 3 bases, with 12 bases left between them. The CDR3 contains 14 residues. Germline CDR1 and CDR2: MNHEY and SVGAGI. The CDR3 DNA sequence: TGTGCCAGCAGTTATTCAGGGGCAGGCTACGAGCAGTACTTC. This translates into CASSYSGAGYEQYF.

The V call is TRBV20-1, the J call TRBJ2-1; D might be TRBD1 or TRBD2, each matching 5 bases. The CDR3 is 11 amino acids. V was trimmed by 4 bases and J by 10 bases, leaving 11 bases between them. From germline, CDR1 is DFQATT and CDR2 SNEGSKA (reference sequence). The DNA of the CDR3 is TGCAGTGCTAAACCGGGACGAGAGCAGTTCTTC. Translating gives CSAKPGREQFF.

V is TRBV5-5 and J is TRBJ1-3; no clear D gene. Germline CDR1 reads SGHKS; CDR2 reads YYEKEE (reference sequence). With 5 bases removed from V and 4 bases from J, the gap between germline ends came to 13 bases. CDR3 length: 14 amino acids. In nucleotides, the CDR3 is TGTGCCAGCAGTCAGGAGTGGGGAGGAAACACCATATATTTT. It is translated as CASSQEWGGNTIYF.

Comment on this clone: At one end, the junction sequence differs from germline, possibly due to a read error. The chain uses TRBV27 and TRBJ1-2, with TRBD1 as a possible D gene (6 bases). The length of the CDR3 is 15 residues. Germline CDR1 and CDR2: MNHEY and SMNVEV (reference sequence). DNA for the CDR3: TGTGCCAGCAGATTATGGCCAGGGGAGAACTATGGCTACACCTTC. Protein: CASRLWPGENYGYTF.

This clone has just one count. The chain recombines TRBV6-4 with TRBJ2-1; D not certain. The CDR3 runs to 13 residues. Germline CDR1 and CDR2: MRHNA and SNTAGT. The V end was cut by 3 bases, the J end by 8 bases, with 11 bases between. CDR3 amino acids: CASSDLRAYEQFF. Written as DNA, the CDR3 is TGTGCCAGCAGTGATTTAAGGGCCTATGAGCAGTTCTTC.

The rearrangement joins TRBV9 to TRBJ1-6; D may be TRBD1 (5 bases). Germline CDR1 is SGDLS and CDR2 is YYNGEE. V dropped 0 bases and J dropped 7 bases, with 11 bases sitting between them. The CDR3 is 15 amino acids. The CDR3 DNA reads as TGTGCCAGCAGCGTAGCTGCCAGGGAGAATTCACCCCTCCACTTT. Protein product: CASSVAARENSPLHF.

The V and J genes are TRBV6-1 and TRBJ2-7, with D possibly matching TRBD1 (6 bases). V was pared by 5 bases and J by 0 bases, with 14 bases between. From germline, CDR1 is MNHNS and CDR2 SASEGT. The CDR3 covers 15 residues. CDR3 sequence: CASSLAGTRSYEQYF. In nucleotides, the CDR3 is TGTGCCAGCAGTCTCGCCGGGACACGCTCCTACGAGCAGTACTTC.

The chain links TRBV4-1 to TRBJ2-5; the D gene could be TRBD1 or TRBD2 (5 bases each). The V end lost 1 base, the J end lost 2 bases, and 14 bases lay between the germline ends. CDR3 length equals 16 residues. Germline CDR1 reads MGHRA; CDR2 reads YSYEKL. The CDR3, as DNA: TGCGCCAGCAGCCAAGGTAGGAAGCGGACACAAGAGACCCAGTACTTC. Its translation is CASSQGRKRTQETQYF.

The chain links TRBV2 to TRBJ1-1, with 8 bases aligning to TRBD1. The CDR3 runs to 16 residues. Germline V gives CDR1 SNHLY, CDR2 FYNNEI. Trimming at V came to 6 bases and at J to 0 bases, leaving 9 bases not matched to a gene. The CDR3 DNA is TGTGCCAGCAGGACAGTGGACAGGGAGATGAACACTGAAGCTTTCTTT. Its protein is CASRTVDREMNTEAFF. Full variable domain (remainder filled in from reference TRBV2 and TRBJ1-1): EPEVTQTPSHQVTQMGQEVILRCVPISNHLYFYWYRQILGQKVEFLVSFYNNEISEKSEIFDDQFSVERPDGSNFTLKIRSTKLEDSAMYFCASRTVDREMNTEAFFGQGTRLTVV.

V gene TRBV7-3 combines with J gene TRBJ2-7; 14 nucleotides line up with TRBD2. CDR1 is SGHTA, CDR2 FQGTGA, per germline. V lost 5 bases to trimming and J lost 4 bases; unmatched junction nucleotides: 4. The CDR3 covers 15 residues. The CDR3 loop reads CASSRLAGGPYEQYF. Here the CDR3 DNA reads TGTGCCAGCAGCCGACTAGCGGGAGGGCCTTACGAGCAGTACTTC.

This clone was seen just once. The rearrangement uses TRBV11-2 and TRBJ2-5; TRBD1 aligns across 9 bases. The CDR3 consists of 14 residues. The ends lost 3 bases at V and 3 bases at J; junction bases unmatched: 2. Germline V lookup: CDR1 SGHAT, CDR2 FQNNGV. The CDR3, as DNA: TGTGCCAGCAGCTTTGGGACAGGGAAAGAGACCCAGTACTTC. This gives the protein CASSFGTGKETQYF.

This clone was found once. The rearrangement uses TRBV6-5 and TRBJ2-7; perhaps D is TRBD1 or TRBD2 (5 bases each). V shed 4 bases and J shed 2 bases, with 6 bases lying between them. The germline V gene has CDR1 MNHEY and CDR2 SVGAGI. This CDR3 comprises 12 residues. The DNA for the CDR3 is TGTGCCAGCAGTTGGGACGCCTACGAGCAGTACTTC. Translation: CASSWDAYEQYF.